The clone carrying this TCR beta chain was detected a few times. It is unclear where the CDR3 begins or ends on the DNA, so no DNA is shown, and the CDR3 is as TCRdb lists it. The CDR3 has 13 amino acids, counting both end residues. The germline CDR1 and CDR2 sequences are MGHRA and YSYEKL. From RNA, the CDR3 regions of TCR beta chains were amplified and sequenced. HTBI primers were employed in first-round RT-PCR, then a second-round multiplex PCR followed. TCRdb re-called the multiplex PCR reads through MiXCR, storing one row per CDR3 protein. The sample consists of a few hundred thousand distinct CDR3 sequences, approximately 35% of them appearing once. The entry originates in a study of Graves' ophthalmopathy and Graves' hyperthyroidism.

This chain connects TRBV4-1 to TRBJ1-1; the table gives TRBD1 as D, unverified against the DNA. Sample: peripheral blood or thyroid tissue (not recorded which). The sequence came from an adult man with Graves' hyperthyroidism. CDR3 protein: CASSQVGVGAAHF.